The 31 T cell receptor beta chains below all came from one sample that was sequenced in a study of blood T cell repertoires in COVID-19 (dated by TCRdb to the early 2020s). The library was obtained by the immunoSEQ multiplex PCR assay. This immuneACCESS table, as held by TCRdb, lists in-frame sequences with V and J called but not all clones. Of the missing ones, under half trace to an unresolved V gene in checked studies; the others have no known cause. The sample contains fewer than 200,000 clones, more than 75% of them found a single time. The ten top clones hold approximately 12% of the sample. The sequencing sample was made of peripheral blood. Receptor source: a woman in her sixties or seventies with COVID-19, enrolled during active disease.

This chain uses TRBV11-3 with TRBJ2-2; TRBD1 is a possible D gene (5 bases). Deletions cut 6 bases from V and 1 base from J, with 6 bases between. The germline V gene has CDR1 SGHNT and CDR2 YENEEA. This CDR3 has 13 residues. CDR3 nucleotide sequence: TGTGCCAGCAGACAGGAGAACACCGGGGAGCTGTTTTTT. It encodes CASRQENTGELFF.

CDR3 bases: TGTGCCAGCAGCCAAAGGAAGGCGCGGGCGCTGAGCTCCTACAATGAGCAGTTCTTC. It translates to CASSQRKARALSSYNEQFF. J is TRBJ2-1 and V is TRBV14; possibly TRBD2 for D (5 bases). In germline, CDR1 is SGHDN, CDR2 FVKESK. The V end lost 2 bases, the J end lost 0 bases, and 20 bases lay between the germline ends. CDR3 length: 19 residues.

The rearrangement links TRBV25-1 to TRBJ2-1; possible D gene TRBD2, 7 bases. The V gene lost 6 bases and the J gene lost 6 bases, with 18 bases spanning the gap. Germline-derived CDR1 and CDR2 are MGHDK and SYGVNS. The CDR3 is 15 residues long. Here the CDR3 DNA reads TGTGCCAGCAGGGTGAGGGGGGGGCTGGGCAATGAGCAGTTCTTC. It translates to CASRVRGGLGNEQFF.

The chain employs TRBV5-1 and TRBJ1-1; 8 nucleotides line up with TRBD1. Per the germline V gene, CDR1 is SGHRS and CDR2 is YFSETQ. V lost 6 bases and J lost 6; bases outside the gene matches: 13. The length of the CDR3 is 15 residues. The CDR3 region is CASTPGAGGMSEAFF. CDR3 sequence (DNA): TGCGCCAGCACCCCGGGGGCAGGGGGCATGTCTGAAGCTTTCTTT.

The V call is TRBV9, the J call TRBJ1-2; D ambiguous. The germline V gene encodes CDR1 SGDLS and CDR2 YYNGEE. This CDR3 is 14 amino acids long. V lost 0 bases to trimming and J lost 8 bases, with 14 bases between them. CDR3 loop: CASSVARSDGGYTF. The CDR3 DNA follows: TGTGCCAGCAGCGTAGCTCGATCCGACGGGGGCTACACCTTC.

This clone was recorded only once. This sequence joins TRBV11-2 and TRBJ1-3; D is possibly TRBD1 (5 bases). The CDR3 consists of 14 residues. Germline V CDR1 and CDR2: SGHAT, FQNNGV. Between the trimmed V and J ends, which lost 5 bases and 8 bases, there was a span of 16 bases. The CDR3 region has the DNA TGTGCCAGCAGCCCAATCCAGGGTTCGCACACCATATATTTT. It is translated as CASSPIQGSHTIYF. Full variable domain (outside the CDR3, taken from reference TRBV11-2 and TRBJ1-3): EAGVAQSPRYKIIEKRQSVAFWCNPISGHATLYWYQQILGQGPKLLIQFQNNGVVDDSQLPKDRFSAERLKGVDSTLKIQPAKLEDSAVYLCASSPIQGSHTIYFGEGSWLTVV.

The chain joins TRBV5-6 to TRBJ2-7; 11 bases match TRBD1. The germline CDR1 and CDR2 sequences are SGHDT and YYEEEE. This CDR3 has 15 amino acids. V was clipped by 5 bases and J by 2 bases; unmatched bases: 6. CDR3 sequence: CASRMPGQGAYEQYF. CDR3 nucleotide sequence: TGTGCCAGCAGGATGCCGGGACAGGGGGCCTACGAGCAGTACTTC.

The chain carries TRBV6-5 and TRBJ1-2; 7 bases match TRBD1. From germline, CDR1 is MNHEY and CDR2 SVGAGI. V gave up 6 bases and J gave up 3 bases; unmatched junction bases: 4. The CDR3 runs to 13 residues. The DNA of the CDR3 is TGTGCCAGCAGCTTAACAGGGGACTATGGCTACACCTTC. Translation gives CASSLTGDYGYTF.

V gene TRBV2 combines with J gene TRBJ1-2, with 10 bases fitting TRBD1. The CDR3 has 14 residues. CDR1 and CDR2 from the germline V gene are SNHLY and FYNNEI. Trimming at V came to 5 bases and at J to 6 bases, leaving 6 bases not matched to a gene. The CDR3 DNA is TGTGCCAGCAGTATGCGGGACAGGGGAGATGGCTACACCTTC. Protein sequence: CASSMRDRGDGYTF.

The J gene is TRBJ1-3, the V gene TRBV9; TRBD1 aligns across 8 bases. V lost 3 bases and J lost 0; bases outside the gene matches: 5. CDR1 SGDLS and CDR2 YYNGEE come from the germline V gene. This CDR3 has 16 amino acids. CDR3 sequence (DNA): TGTGCCAGCAGCGGACAGGGGTTTGGCTCTGGAAACACCATATATTTT. This gives the protein CASSGQGFGSGNTIYF.

CDR3 in DNA: TGTGCCAGCAGTTACACGACTAGCGGCTCCTACGAGCAGTACTTC. It translates to CASSYTTSGSYEQYF. The rearrangement links TRBV6-2 or TRBV6-3 to TRBJ2-7, with 9 bases lining up with TRBD2. This CDR3 comprises 15 residues. Losses at the gene ends were 2 bases for V and 0 bases for J; bases not matched to a gene: 2. CDR1 is MNHEY, CDR2 SVGEGT, per germline.

V and J are TRBV11-2 and TRBJ2-1; a weak D match, TRBD1 (5 bases). CDR3 length equals 13 residues. From germline, CDR1 is SGHAT and CDR2 FQNNGV. Trimming took 2 bases from V and 5 from J, leaving 7 bases between them. CDR3 loop: CASSLSRDNEQFF. CDR3 sequence (DNA): TGTGCCAGCAGCTTAAGCAGGGACAATGAGCAGTTCTTC. Filled out from reference TRBV11-2 and TRBJ2-1, the complete variable domain reads EAGVAQSPRYKIIEKRQSVAFWCNPISGHATLYWYQQILGQGPKLLIQFQNNGVVDDSQLPKDRFSAERLKGVDSTLKIQPAKLEDSAVYLCASSLSRDNEQFFGPGTRLTVL.

This clone came up a few times. The gene calls are TRBV27 and TRBJ2-7, with a weak D call TRBD2 (5 bases). Germline CDR1 is MNHEY and CDR2 is SMNVEV (reference sequence). V dropped 2 bases and J dropped 0 bases, with 11 bases sitting between them. This CDR3 region has 15 residues. The CDR3: CASSLRRLASYEQYF. In DNA, the CDR3 is TGTGCCAGCAGTTTACGGAGGCTAGCCTCCTACGAGCAGTACTTC.

The chain joins TRBV19 to TRBJ2-1, with 10 bases fitting TRBD2. V trimming: 3 bases; J trimming: 8 bases; junction bases outside the gene matches: 10. The germline gives CDR1 LNHDA, CDR2 SQIVND (reference sequence). The CDR3 loop spans 16 amino acids. The CDR3 nucleotides are TGTGCCAGTAGTATGTGGCTAGCGGGAGCTGCTGATGAGCAGTTCTTC. Its protein is CASSMWLAGAADEQFF.

This clone was counted a few times. V is TRBV5-1 and J is TRBJ1-2, with 7 bases lining up with TRBD1. Trimming cost V 0 bases and J 4 bases; bases outside gene matches: 6. This CDR3 is 15 amino acids long. Per germline, CDR1 SGHRS and CDR2 YFSETQ. In nucleotides, the CDR3 is TGCGCCAGCAGCTTGGTAGGGGGCGCAGGCTATGGCTACACCTTC. Its translation: CASSLVGGAGYGYTF.

This clone was seen a single time. The chain combines TRBV29-1 with TRBJ2-1, with 13 bases fitting TRBD2. This CDR3 region has 13 residues. Germline CDR1 SQVTM, CDR2 ANQGSEA. Losses at the gene ends were 4 bases for V and 6 bases for J; bases not matched to a gene: 0. As DNA, the CDR3 is TGCAGCGTTGGGACTAGCGGGGGCAATGAGCAGTTCTTC. Amino acid sequence: CSVGTSGGNEQFF.

The chain employs TRBV6-5 and TRBJ2-7; D is unclear. With 5 bases removed from V and 4 bases from J, the gap between germline ends came to 9 bases. The CDR3 length is 12 residues. From germline, CDR1 is MNHEY and CDR2 SVGAGI. The CDR3 reads CASSHPGYEQYF. In nucleotides, the CDR3 is TGTGCCAGCAGTCACCCCGGGTACGAGCAGTACTTC.

This clone showed up just once. This sequence joins TRBV5-1 and TRBJ2-5, with 11 bases identical to TRBD2. Germline CDR1 is SGHRS and CDR2 is YFSETQ. The length of the CDR3 is 14 residues. The V gene end was trimmed by 4 bases and the J gene end by 4 bases; junction bases not matched to a gene: 3. The CDR3: CASSTGLAGETQYF. CDR3 coding DNA: TGCGCCAGCAGCACCGGACTAGCGGGAGAGACCCAGTACTTC.

This clone showed up just once. This chain links TRBV4-1 with TRBJ2-2; 8 nucleotides line up with TRBD1. CDR1 MGHRA and CDR2 YSYEKL come from the germline V gene. V shed 1 base and J 1 base; nucleotides not matched to a gene: 2. The CDR3 has 16 residues. The CDR3 is CASSQGTGLNTGELFF. CDR3 nucleotide sequence: TGCGCCAGCAGCCAAGGGACAGGGCTGAACACCGGGGAGCTGTTTTTT.

This chain uses TRBV27 with TRBJ1-2; 9 bases align to TRBD1. V lost 5 bases and J lost 4; bases outside the gene matches: 8. The CDR3 has 15 residues. Germline V gene lookup returns CDR1 MNHEY and CDR2 SMNVEV (reference sequence). The CDR3 DNA is TGTGCCAGCAGTACCAACAGGGGGCTTTCCTATGGCTACACCTTC. As protein: CASSTNRGLSYGYTF.

The CDR3: CASSQGGVDEQYF. The CDR3 DNA reads as TGTGCCAGCAGCCAAGGTGGAGTTGACGAGCAGTACTTC. The V and J genes are TRBV3-1 (or the pseudogene TRBV3-2) and TRBJ2-7; D unresolved. The CDR3 is 13 residues long. The V gene lost 1 base and the J gene lost 5 bases, with 9 bases spanning the gap. Germline CDR1 reads LGHDT; CDR2 reads YNNKEL (reference sequence).

V gene TRBV7-8 combines with J gene TRBJ1-4; D gene unclear. Trimming removed 5 bases from V and 4 bases from J, with 11 bases in between. There are 14 residues in the CDR3. The germline CDR1 and CDR2 sequences are SGHVS and FQNEAQ. The CDR3 nucleotides are TGTGCCAGCAGCCAAACGGGGAATAATGAAAAACTGTTTTTT. Protein product: CASSQTGNNEKLFF.

The rearrangement links TRBV2 to TRBJ2-2; D is unresolved. This CDR3 is built from 12 residues. Trimming took 5 bases from V and 3 from J, leaving 4 bases between them. Germline lookup yields CDR1 SNHLY and CDR2 FYNNEI. CDR3 bases: TGTGCCAGCAGTCTAGACACCGGGGAGCTGTTTTTT. It specifies CASSLDTGELFF.

CDR3 protein: CASSQTGPAKNEQFF. CDR3 sequence (DNA): TGTGCCAGCAGCCAAACAGGGCCCGCAAAGAATGAGCAGTTCTTC. This chain connects TRBV5-4 to TRBJ2-1; a possible D gene is TRBD1 (6 bases). Trimming removed 4 bases at V and 7 bases at J, with 18 bases between. Germline CDR1 reads SGHNT; CDR2 reads YYREEE (reference sequence). The CDR3 extends over 15 amino acids. The whole variable domain, filled in from reference TRBV5-4 and TRBJ2-1, reads ETGVTQSPTHLIKTRGQQVTLRCSSQSGHNTVSWYQQALGQGPQFIFQYYREEENGRGNFPPRFSGLQFPNYSSELNVNALELDDSALYLCASSQTGPAKNEQFFGPGTRLTVL.

The V and J genes are TRBV19 and TRBJ1-1; a possible D gene is TRBD1 (6 bases). The V gene lost 4 bases and the J gene lost 1 base, with 22 bases spanning the gap. The CDR3 is 18 residues long. CDR1 LNHDA and CDR2 SQIVND come from the germline V gene (reference sequence). This chain's CDR3 is CASSTYPGRGIPNTEAFF. The CDR3 DNA is TGTGCCAGTAGTACATACCCCGGCAGGGGTATTCCGAACACTGAAGCTTTCTTT.

The V gene is TRBV25-1, the J gene TRBJ1-2; 7 bases map to TRBD1. The CDR3 is 16 amino acids. Trimming cost V 4 bases and J 4 bases; bases outside gene matches: 12. Germline V CDR1 and CDR2: MGHDK, SYGVNS. The DNA for the CDR3 is TGTGCCAGCAGTGTACTGAGCGACAGGGACATCTATGGCTACACCTTC. Its protein is CASSVLSDRDIYGYTF.

The chain uses TRBV5-1 and TRBJ2-3, with 9 bases fitting TRBD1. Per the germline V gene, CDR1 is SGHRS and CDR2 is YFSETQ. J was trimmed by 2 bases and V by 0 bases; bases with no gene match: 13. The CDR3 is 19 residues long. Here the CDR3 reads CASSLAVTGGWTTTDTQYF. CDR3 DNA: TGCGCCAGCAGCTTGGCCGTGACAGGGGGATGGACAACCACAGATACGCAGTATTTT.

The chain has TRBV27 and TRBJ2-7, with D possibly matching TRBD1 (6 bases). The CDR3 has 14 amino acids. Per the germline V gene, CDR1 is MNHEY and CDR2 is SMNVEV (reference sequence). V lost 10 bases and J 2 bases, leaving 18 bases between the germline ends. CDR3 DNA sequence: TGTGCCACAAGCCGGACAGTCCCAACCTACGAGCAGTACTTC. It specifies CATSRTVPTYEQYF.

This chain connects TRBV7-9 to TRBJ1-1, with D possibly matching TRBD1 (5 bases). CDR1 is SEHNR, CDR2 FQNEAQ, per germline (reference sequence). V gave up 0 bases and J gave up 1 base, with 6 bases separating them. There are 14 residues in the CDR3. This chain's CDR3 is CASSLAGGNTEAFF. Written as DNA, the CDR3 is TGTGCCAGCAGCTTAGCGGGGGGGAACACTGAAGCTTTCTTT.

This chain joins TRBV30 and TRBJ1-2, with D unclear. The germline gives CDR1 GTSNPN, CDR2 SVGIG (reference sequence). Deletions cut 0 bases from V and 1 base from J, with 9 bases between. CDR3 length: 14 amino acids. Here the CDR3 reads CAWSVLPGNYGYTF. CDR3 coding DNA: TGTGCCTGGAGTGTACTTCCCGGTAACTATGGCTACACCTTC.

The V and J genes are TRBV7-6 and TRBJ2-7; 8 bases match TRBD1. With V trimmed by 5 bases and J by 5 bases, 11 bases remained unmatched. Germline assignment: CDR1 SGHVS and CDR2 FNYEAQ. This CDR3 has 15 amino acids. The CDR3 loop reads CASSPGRGPFDEQYF. The CDR3 DNA reads TGTGCCAGCAGCCCGGGCAGGGGGCCTTTTGACGAGCAGTACTTC.